This is a list of T cell receptor beta chains from one sample in a study of T cells after yellow fever vaccination. One entry per CDR3 protein results from TCRdb running MiXCR on the 5' RACE reads. The sample holds 500,000 to 650,000 distinct CDR3 sequences; 17% are singletons and the top ten take approximately 15%. This material consisted of PBMCs, taken 4 to 5 days after the first yellow fever vaccination. The receptors were sampled from a man aged 18-30 years who received the YFV17D yellow fever vaccine. CDR3s include the opening cysteine and the closing phenylalanine or tryptophan. Fields, in order: V gene, clone size, J gene, D gene, CDR3 length, CDR3 protein, CDR3 DNA. D genes are given only for firm matches. The size of a clone is reported for some rows only, either as once, few or many, or as a class for expanded clones.

v_gene: TRBV20-1; abundance: -; j_gene: TRBJ2-1; d_gene: TRBD2; len: 18; CDR3aa: CCARDFTSREGIVNEQFF; CDR3nt: TGCTGTGCTAGAGATTTTACTAGCAGGGAGGGGATAGTAAATGAGCAGTTCTTC
v_gene: TRBV27; abundance: -; j_gene: TRBJ1-5; d_gene: -; len: 14; CDR3aa: CASSWAGDNQPQHF; CDR3nt: TGTGCCAGCAGTTGGGCAGGGGACAATCAGCCCCAGCATTTT
v_gene: TRBV5-1; abundance: few; j_gene: TRBJ2-5; d_gene: TRBD1; len: 17; CDR3aa: CASSSRWGQGPQETQYF; CDR3nt: TGCGCCAGCAGCTCGAGGTGGGGACAGGGCCCCCAAGAGACCCAGTACTTC
v_gene: TRBV6-1; abundance: few; j_gene: TRBJ2-6; d_gene: -; len: 15; CDR3aa: CASSEIFPGANVLTF; CDR3nt: TGTGCCAGCAGTGAGATTTTCCCTGGGGCCAACGTCCTGACTTTC
v_gene: TRBV15; abundance: few; j_gene: TRBJ2-5; d_gene: -; len: 16; CDR3aa: CATSPNSDSIQETQYF; CDR3nt: TGTGCCACCAGCCCGAACTCGGACAGCATACAAGAGACCCAGTACTTC
v_gene: TRBV3-1; abundance: few; j_gene: TRBJ2-5; d_gene: TRBD2; len: 15; CDR3aa: CASSQGGGIQETQYF; CDR3nt: TGTGCCAGCAGCCAAGGCGGGGGGATCCAAGAGACCCAGTACTTC
v_gene: TRBV19; abundance: few; j_gene: TRBJ1-2; d_gene: -; len: 13; CDR3aa: CASSINPNYGYTF; CDR3nt: TGTGCCAGTAGTATAAATCCTAACTATGGCTACACCTTC
v_gene: TRBV24-1; abundance: -; j_gene: TRBJ2-1; d_gene: TRBD2; len: 14; CDR3aa: CATSTAGGPGEQFF; CDR3nt: TGTGCCACCAGTACGGCGGGGGGGCCAGGTGAGCAGTTCTTC
v_gene: TRBV7-6; abundance: -; j_gene: TRBJ2-5; d_gene: -; len: 12; CDR3aa: CASSLDQKTQYF; CDR3nt: TGTGCCAGCAGCCTGGATCAGAAGACCCAGTACTTC
v_gene: TRBV12-3/TRBV12-4; abundance: few; j_gene: TRBJ2-5; d_gene: -; len: 14; CDR3aa: CASQFGQRQETQYF; CDR3nt: TGTGCCAGTCAATTCGGGCAGCGCCAAGAGACCCAGTACTTC
v_gene: TRBV4-1; abundance: -; j_gene: TRBJ1-4; d_gene: TRBD1; len: 18; CDR3aa: CASSQVRQGVRTNEKLFF; CDR3nt: TGCGCCAGCAGCCAAGTTAGACAGGGGGTACGGACTAATGAAAAACTGTTTTTT
v_gene: TRBV24-1; abundance: -; j_gene: TRBJ2-3; d_gene: TRBD1; len: 15; CDR3aa: CATSDPGTGADTQYF; CDR3nt: TGTGCCACCAGTGACCCGGGGACAGGGGCAGATACGCAGTATTTT
v_gene: TRBV27; abundance: -; j_gene: TRBJ2-3; d_gene: TRBD2; len: 15; CDR3aa: CASRPSGGAADTQYF; CDR3nt: TGTGCCAGCAGACCCAGCGGGGGGGCCGCGGATACGCAGTATTTT
v_gene: TRBV5-6; abundance: few; j_gene: TRBJ2-1; d_gene: TRBD2; len: 16; CDR3aa: CASSLMLAGGYNEQFF; CDR3nt: TGTGCCAGCAGCTTGATGCTAGCGGGGGGGTACAATGAGCAGTTCTTC
v_gene: TRBV6-5; abundance: -; j_gene: TRBJ1-2; d_gene: -; len: 13; CDR3aa: CASSYSPPAGYTF; CDR3nt: TGTGCCAGCAGTTACTCTCCCCCAGCAGGCTACACCTTC
v_gene: TRBV5-5; abundance: -; j_gene: TRBJ1-5; d_gene: -; len: 15; CDR3aa: CASSSVVQLDQPQHF; CDR3nt: TGTGCCAGCAGCTCTGTGGTCCAGCTCGATCAGCCCCAGCATTTT
v_gene: TRBV20-1; abundance: few; j_gene: TRBJ2-7; d_gene: TRBD2; len: 14; CDR3aa: CSASRLAGSYEQYF; CDR3nt: TGCAGTGCCTCGCGGCTAGCGGGTTCCTACGAGCAGTACTTC
v_gene: TRBV5-5; abundance: few; j_gene: TRBJ2-7; d_gene: -; len: 14; CDR3aa: CASSSDFGSYEQYF; CDR3nt: TGTGCCAGCAGCTCTGACTTTGGGTCGTACGAGCAGTACTTC
v_gene: TRBV7-9; abundance: -; j_gene: TRBJ1-1; d_gene: -; len: 14; CDR3aa: CASSLVPLNTEAFF; CDR3nt: TGTGCCAGCAGCTTAGTACCCCTGAACACTGAAGCTTTCTTT
v_gene: TRBV4-1; abundance: few; j_gene: TRBJ2-6; d_gene: -; len: 15; CDR3aa: CASSRRETGANVLTF; CDR3nt: TGCGCCAGCAGCCGCAGGGAAACCGGGGCCAACGTCCTGACTTTC
v_gene: TRBV12-3/TRBV12-4; abundance: few; j_gene: TRBJ2-3; d_gene: TRBD1; len: 13; CDR3aa: CASRGDRGDTQYF; CDR3nt: TGTGCCAGCAGGGGGGACAGGGGAGATACGCAGTATTTT
v_gene: TRBV4-3; abundance: -; j_gene: TRBJ1-1; d_gene: TRBD1; len: 14; CDR3aa: CASSHQHRGPEAFF; CDR3nt: TGCGCCAGCAGCCACCAACACAGGGGCCCTGAAGCTTTCTTT
v_gene: TRBV7-3; abundance: few; j_gene: TRBJ1-1; d_gene: TRBD1; len: 17; CDR3aa: CASSSLVGQGANTEAFF; CDR3nt: TGTGCCAGCAGCTCTCTAGTGGGACAGGGGGCTAACACTGAAGCTTTCTTT
v_gene: TRBV29-1; abundance: -; j_gene: TRBJ2-1; d_gene: -; len: 12; CDR3aa: CSGSRQGREQFF; CDR3nt: TGCAGCGGGTCAAGGCAGGGGCGTGAGCAGTTCTTC
v_gene: TRBV20-1; abundance: few; j_gene: TRBJ2-2; d_gene: TRBD2; len: 15; CDR3aa: CSAFGGGLPPGELFF; CDR3nt: TGCAGTGCTTTTGGCGGGGGGCTACCACCGGGGGAGCTGTTTTTT
v_gene: TRBV21-1; abundance: -; j_gene: TRBJ1-2; d_gene: -; len: 16; CDR3aa: CASSNRQGDDNYGYTF; CDR3nt: TGTGCCAGCAGCAACCGACAGGGGGACGATAACTATGGCTACACCTTC
v_gene: TRBV2; abundance: -; j_gene: TRBJ1-2; d_gene: -; len: 14; CDR3aa: CASIGTGDYYGYTF; CDR3nt: TGTGCCAGCATCGGAACGGGGGACTACTATGGCTACACCTTC